What follows are 9 T cell receptor beta chains derived from one specimen sequenced in a study of blood T cell repertoires in COVID-19. Sequenced by immunoSEQ multiplex PCR; TCRdb stores in-frame clones only, minus some. The data hold around 300,000 clones, with roughly nine tenths observed a single time. Sequencing was carried out using PBMCs or T cells enriched from blood (not recorded which). The source is a woman aged 18-29 years who had recovered from COVID-19.

The chain couples TRBV19 to TRBJ1-3, with TRBD1 matching over 9 bases. After removal of 6 bases from V and 3 bases from J, the junction contained 9 bases not matched to a gene. CDR1 is LNHDA, CDR2 SQIVND, per germline (reference sequence). The CDR3 has 16 amino acids. The CDR3 sequence: CASRPGDREVGNTIYF. Here the CDR3 DNA reads TGTGCCAGTAGACCTGGGGACAGGGAAGTTGGAAACACCATATATTTT.

This clone showed up just a few times. This sequence joins TRBV27 and TRBJ1-1; 7 positions match TRBD1. CDR1 is MNHEY and CDR2 is SMNVEV in the germline V gene (reference sequence). This CDR3 spans 13 amino acids. J gave up 6 bases and V 3 bases, and 4 bases lay outside the gene matches. The CDR3 here is CASSFYRGSEAFF. The CDR3 nucleotides are TGTGCCAGCAGTTTCTACAGGGGATCTGAAGCTTTCTTT.

The chain carries TRBV7-2 and TRBJ1-5; 7 bases line up with TRBD1. Germline CDR1 reads SGHTA; CDR2 reads FQGNSA. The J segment lost 1 base and the V segment lost 5 bases, leaving 5 bases of the junction unmatched. This CDR3 comprises 15 residues. The CDR3 loop reads CASSKQGPSNQPQHF. The CDR3 region has the DNA TGTGCCAGCAGCAAACAGGGGCCAAGCAATCAGCCCCAGCATTTT.

The chain combines TRBV6-5 with TRBJ2-3; D gene ambiguous. In germline, CDR1 is MNHEY, CDR2 SVGAGI. There are 13 residues in the CDR3. Between the trimmed V and J ends, which lost 5 bases and 2 bases, there was a span of 8 bases. The CDR3 sequence is CASSRQDTDTQYF. In DNA, the CDR3 is TGTGCCAGCAGTCGCCAGGACACAGATACGCAGTATTTT.

The J gene is TRBJ2-7, the V gene TRBV12-3 or TRBV12-4; TRBD1 matches 8 bases. The CDR3 covers 13 residues. The V gene end was trimmed by 8 bases and the J gene end by 4 bases; junction bases not matched to a gene: 7. The CDR3 loop is CASASDRAYEQYF. CDR3 in DNA: TGTGCCAGCGCGTCGGACAGGGCTTACGAGCAGTACTTC.

V is TRBV28 and J is TRBJ2-5; D ambiguous. V lost 3 bases and J lost 5, with 10 bases in between. The CDR3 runs 13 residues. Germline loops: CDR1 MDHEN, CDR2 SYDVKM. The CDR3 region is CASSLAGGETQYF. The CDR3, as DNA: TGTGCCAGCAGTTTGGCAGGTGGGGAGACCCAGTACTTC.

The gene calls are TRBV10-2 and TRBJ2-5; weak D call: TRBD2 (7 bases). Germline V CDR1 and CDR2: WSHSY, SAAADI. The CDR3 has 15 residues. Trimming removed 0 bases from V and 5 bases from J, with 13 bases in between. This CDR3 reads CASSESGGLEETQYF. The CDR3 DNA sequence: TGCGCCAGCAGTGAGTCCGGGGGGCTGGAGGAGACCCAGTACTTC.

V is TRBV20-1 and J is TRBJ2-1, with a possible D match to TRBD1 (5 bases). Trimming took 5 bases from V and 7 from J, leaving 9 bases between them. Germline V gene sequence: CDR1 DFQATT, CDR2 SNEGSKA (reference sequence). This CDR3 has 11 residues. CDR3 protein: CSAPDINEQFF. CDR3 DNA: TGCAGTGCTCCGGACATTAATGAGCAGTTCTTC.

V usage is TRBV7-9 and J usage is TRBJ1-1; D unclear. Trimming shortened V by 3 bases and J by 0 bases, and 11 bases separated the two germline ends. The CDR3 is made up of 15 amino acids. Germline lookup yields CDR1 SEHNR and CDR2 FQNEAQ (reference sequence). The CDR3 loop reads CASSLLRAMNTEAFF. In DNA, the CDR3 is TGTGCCAGCAGCTTGTTGAGGGCGATGAACACTGAAGCTTTCTTT.